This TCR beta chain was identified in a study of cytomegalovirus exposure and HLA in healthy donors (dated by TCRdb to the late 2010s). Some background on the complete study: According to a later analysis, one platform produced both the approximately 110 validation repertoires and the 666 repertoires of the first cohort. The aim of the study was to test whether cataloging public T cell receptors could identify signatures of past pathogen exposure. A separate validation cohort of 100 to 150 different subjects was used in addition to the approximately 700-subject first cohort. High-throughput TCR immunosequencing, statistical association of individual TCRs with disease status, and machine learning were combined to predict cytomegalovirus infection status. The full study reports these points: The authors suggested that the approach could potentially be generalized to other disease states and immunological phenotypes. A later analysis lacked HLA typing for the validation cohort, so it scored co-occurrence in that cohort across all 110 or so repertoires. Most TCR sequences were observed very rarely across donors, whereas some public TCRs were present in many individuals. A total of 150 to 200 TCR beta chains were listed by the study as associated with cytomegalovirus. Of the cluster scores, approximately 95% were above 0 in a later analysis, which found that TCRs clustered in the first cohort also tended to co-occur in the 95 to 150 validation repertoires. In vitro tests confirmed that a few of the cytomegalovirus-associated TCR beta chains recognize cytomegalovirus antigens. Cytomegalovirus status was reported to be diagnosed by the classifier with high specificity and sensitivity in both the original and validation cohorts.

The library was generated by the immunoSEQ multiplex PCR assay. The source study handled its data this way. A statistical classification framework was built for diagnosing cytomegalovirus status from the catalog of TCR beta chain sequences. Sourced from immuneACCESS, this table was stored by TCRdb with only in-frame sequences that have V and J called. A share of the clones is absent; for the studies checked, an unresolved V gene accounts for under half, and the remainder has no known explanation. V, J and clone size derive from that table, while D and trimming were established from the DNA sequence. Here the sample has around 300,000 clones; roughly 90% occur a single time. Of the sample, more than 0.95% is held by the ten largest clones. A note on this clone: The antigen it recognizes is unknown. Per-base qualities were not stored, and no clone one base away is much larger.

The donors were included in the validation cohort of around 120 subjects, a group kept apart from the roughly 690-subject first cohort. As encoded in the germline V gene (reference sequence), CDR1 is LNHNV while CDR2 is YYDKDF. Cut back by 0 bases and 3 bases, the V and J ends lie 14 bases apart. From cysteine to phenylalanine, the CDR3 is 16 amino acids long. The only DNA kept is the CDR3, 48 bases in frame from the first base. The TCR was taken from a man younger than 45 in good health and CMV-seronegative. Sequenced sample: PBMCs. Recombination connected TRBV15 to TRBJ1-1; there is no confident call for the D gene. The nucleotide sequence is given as TGTGCCACCAGCAGAGATCGGACTGGAATGCACACTGAAGCTTTCTTT. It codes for CATSRDRTGMHTEAFF.